This TCR beta chain was retrieved from a study of kidney transplant recipient with SARS-CoV-2 infection. Concerning this clonotype itself: A single base separates this from a much larger clone, so it may be a read error.

This CDR3 comprises 17 residues. TCRdb reanalysed the reads using MiXCR and keeps one entry per CDR3 protein. This table holds about 250,000 distinct CDR3 sequences, around 28% found once. Sequences were derived from a blood sample, sampled at baseline and between days 110 and 120 from a kidney transplant recipient. The chain employs TRBV23-1 and TRBJ1-2; D call uncertain. TRBV23-1 is classed as an ORF, of uncertain function. This TCR derives from a male patient younger than 45 who had COVID-19 and was a kidney transplant recipient. Some T cells may have originated in the graft donor. The CDR3 DNA is TGCGCCAGCAGTCACGGTCAGCTACGCAGAAAGACCTATGGCTACGCCTTC. It translates to CASSHGQLRRKTYGYAF.